This record covers a single T cell receptor beta chain. This entry belongs to a study of shared clonotypes between healthy human individuals. Sequencing was performed with immunoSEQ multiplex PCR; in TCRdb, only in-frame clones are kept and a portion is missing. Of approximately 500,000 clones in the sample, more than 65% are singletons; the top ten hold roughly 13%. This CDR3 has 14 amino acids. Deletions cut 1 base from V and 4 bases from J, with 11 bases between. Germline V gene lookup returns CDR1 SGHVS and CDR2 FNYEAQ. Sequencing used PBMCs. V gene TRBV7-6 combines with J gene TRBJ2-7; tentatively, D is TRBD1 or TRBD2 (5 bases each). This sequence originates from a woman in her 40s in good health. Some clones in this sample may be carry-over from other donors' samples. CDR3 bases: TGTGCCAGCAGCTTAGTGGGGGAAGGATACGAGCAGTACTTC. This gives the protein CASSLVGEGYEQYF.